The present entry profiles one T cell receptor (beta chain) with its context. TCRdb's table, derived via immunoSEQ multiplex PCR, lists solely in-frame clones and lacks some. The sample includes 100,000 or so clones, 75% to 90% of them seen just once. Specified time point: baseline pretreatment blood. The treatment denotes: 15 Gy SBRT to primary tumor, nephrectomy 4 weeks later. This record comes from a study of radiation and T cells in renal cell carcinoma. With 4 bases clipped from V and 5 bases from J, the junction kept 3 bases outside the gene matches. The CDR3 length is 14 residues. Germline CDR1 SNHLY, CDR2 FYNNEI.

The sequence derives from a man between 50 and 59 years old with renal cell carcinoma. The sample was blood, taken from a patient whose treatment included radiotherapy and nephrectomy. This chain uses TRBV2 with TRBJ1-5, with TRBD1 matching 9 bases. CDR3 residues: CASSAGTGYQPQHF. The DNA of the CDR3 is TGTGCCAGCAGTGCCGGGACAGGGTATCAGCCCCAGCATTTT.